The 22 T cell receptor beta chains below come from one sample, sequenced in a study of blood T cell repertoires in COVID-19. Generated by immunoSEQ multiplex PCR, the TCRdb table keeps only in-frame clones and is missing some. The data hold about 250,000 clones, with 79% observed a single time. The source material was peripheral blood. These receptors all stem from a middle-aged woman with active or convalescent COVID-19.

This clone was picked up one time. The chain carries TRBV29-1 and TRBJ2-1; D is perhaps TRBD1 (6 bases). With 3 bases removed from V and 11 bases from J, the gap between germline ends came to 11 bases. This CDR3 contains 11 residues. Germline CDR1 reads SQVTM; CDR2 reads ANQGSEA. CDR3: CSVDPGGQQFF. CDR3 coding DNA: TGCAGCGTTGACCCTGGGGGCCAGCAGTTCTTC.

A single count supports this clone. Here the CDR3 reads CASSSRTASSYNEQFF. The DNA for the CDR3 is TGTGCCAGCAGCTCCCGGACAGCCAGCTCCTACAATGAGCAGTTCTTC. The chain has TRBV11-3 and TRBJ2-1; possible D gene TRBD1, 6 bases. Per germline, CDR1 SGHNT and CDR2 YENEEA. V was trimmed by 4 bases and J by 0 bases, leaving 13 bases between them. The CDR3 has 16 amino acids.

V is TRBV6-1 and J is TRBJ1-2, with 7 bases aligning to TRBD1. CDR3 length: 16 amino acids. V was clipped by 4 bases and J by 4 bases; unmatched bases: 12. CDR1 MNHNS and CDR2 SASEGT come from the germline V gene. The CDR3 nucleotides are TGTGCCAGCAGTGGAGATAAGGGACAGCATTTCTATGGCTACACCTTC. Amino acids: CASSGDKGQHFYGYTF.

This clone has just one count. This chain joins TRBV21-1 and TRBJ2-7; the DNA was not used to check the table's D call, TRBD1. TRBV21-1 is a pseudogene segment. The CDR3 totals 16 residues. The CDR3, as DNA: TGTGCCAGCAGCAAAGACCCCGGGCAGGGCGGCGGCGAGCAGTACTTC. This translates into CASSKDPGQGGGEQYF.

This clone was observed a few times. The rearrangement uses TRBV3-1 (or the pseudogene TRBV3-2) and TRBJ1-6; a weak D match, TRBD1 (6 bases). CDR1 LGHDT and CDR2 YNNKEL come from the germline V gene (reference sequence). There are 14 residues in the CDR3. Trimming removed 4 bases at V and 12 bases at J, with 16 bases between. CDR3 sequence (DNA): TGTGCCAGCAGCCTTACAGGGAGTTCTAGACCCCTCCACTTT. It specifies CASSLTGSSRPLHF.

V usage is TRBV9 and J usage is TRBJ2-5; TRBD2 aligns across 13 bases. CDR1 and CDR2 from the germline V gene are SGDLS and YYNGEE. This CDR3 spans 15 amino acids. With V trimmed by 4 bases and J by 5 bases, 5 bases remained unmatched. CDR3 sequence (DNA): TGTGCCAGCAGCCCAGGGACTAGCGGGGACGAGACCCAGTACTTC. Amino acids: CASSPGTSGDETQYF.

CDR3 DNA: TGTGCCTGGAGTGCTGGGACAGGGATTTACTATGGCTACACCTTC. It encodes CAWSAGTGIYYGYTF. The V and J genes are TRBV30 and TRBJ1-2; 9 positions agree with TRBD1. The ends lost 1 base at V and 3 bases at J; junction bases unmatched: 6. The CDR3 length is 15 residues. CDR1 GTSNPN and CDR2 SVGIG come from the germline V gene (reference sequence).

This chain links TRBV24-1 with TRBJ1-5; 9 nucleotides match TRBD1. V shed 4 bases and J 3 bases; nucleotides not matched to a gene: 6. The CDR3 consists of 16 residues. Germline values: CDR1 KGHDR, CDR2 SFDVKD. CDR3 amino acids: CATSEGGQGDNQPQHF. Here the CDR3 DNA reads TGTGCCACCAGTGAGGGGGGACAGGGCGACAATCAGCCCCAGCATTTT.

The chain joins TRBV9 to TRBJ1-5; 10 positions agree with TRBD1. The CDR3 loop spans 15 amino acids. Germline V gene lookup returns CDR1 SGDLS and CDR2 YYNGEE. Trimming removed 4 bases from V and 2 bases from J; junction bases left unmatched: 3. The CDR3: CASSRGTGGNQPQHF. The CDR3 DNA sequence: TGTGCCAGCAGCCGGGGGACAGGGGGCAATCAGCCCCAGCATTTT. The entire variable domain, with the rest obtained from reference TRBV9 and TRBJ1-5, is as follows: DSGVTQTPKHLITATGQRVTLRCSPRSGDLSVYWYQQSLDQGLQFLIQYYNGEERAKGNILERFSAQQFPDLHSELNLSSLELGDSALYFCASSRGTGGNQPQHFGDGTRLSIL.

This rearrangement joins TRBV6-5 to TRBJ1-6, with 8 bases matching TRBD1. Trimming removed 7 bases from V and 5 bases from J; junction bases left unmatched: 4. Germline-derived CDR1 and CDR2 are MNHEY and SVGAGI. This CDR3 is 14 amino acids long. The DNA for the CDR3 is TGTGCCAGCACCAGGGGACAGGATAATTCACCCCTCCACTTT. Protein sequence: CASTRGQDNSPLHF.

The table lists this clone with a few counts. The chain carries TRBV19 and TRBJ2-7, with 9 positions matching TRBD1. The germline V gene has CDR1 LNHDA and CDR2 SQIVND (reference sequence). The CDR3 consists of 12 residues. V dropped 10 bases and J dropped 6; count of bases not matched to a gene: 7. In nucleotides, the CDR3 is TGTGCCACCTCATCGACAGGGGGCGAGCAGTACGTC. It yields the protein CATSSTGGEQYV.

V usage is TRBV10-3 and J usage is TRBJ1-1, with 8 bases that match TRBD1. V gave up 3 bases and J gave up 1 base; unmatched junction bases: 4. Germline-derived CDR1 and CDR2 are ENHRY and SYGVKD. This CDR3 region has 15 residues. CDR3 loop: CAISEFQGANTEAFF. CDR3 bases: TGTGCCATCAGTGAATTCCAGGGGGCGAACACTGAAGCTTTCTTT.

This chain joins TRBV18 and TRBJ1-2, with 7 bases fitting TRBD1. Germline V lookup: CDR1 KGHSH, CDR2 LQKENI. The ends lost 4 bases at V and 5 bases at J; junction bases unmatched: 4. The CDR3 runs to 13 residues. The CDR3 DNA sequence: TGTGCCAGCTCACTCGACAGGGCGTATGGCTACACCTTC. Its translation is CASSLDRAYGYTF. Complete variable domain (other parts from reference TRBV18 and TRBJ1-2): NAGVMQNPRHLVRRRGQEARLRCSPMKGHSHVYWYRQLPEEGLKFMVYLQKENIIDESGMPKERFSAEFPKEGPSILRIQQVVRGDSAAYFCASSLDRAYGYTFGSGTRLTVV.

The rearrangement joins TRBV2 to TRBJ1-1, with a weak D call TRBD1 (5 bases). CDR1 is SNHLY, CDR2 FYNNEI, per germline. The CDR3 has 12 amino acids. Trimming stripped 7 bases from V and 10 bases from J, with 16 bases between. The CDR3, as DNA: TGTGCCAGCATCCCCGATGGGGGGAGAGCTTTCTTT. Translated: CASIPDGGRAFF.

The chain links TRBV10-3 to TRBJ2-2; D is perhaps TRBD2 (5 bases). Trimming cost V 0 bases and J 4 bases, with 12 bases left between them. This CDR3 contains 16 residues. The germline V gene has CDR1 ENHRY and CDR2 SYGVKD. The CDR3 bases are TGTGCCATCAGTGAGTCAAGTGGACTCCTCACCGGGGAGCTGTTTTTT. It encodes CAISESSGLLTGELFF.

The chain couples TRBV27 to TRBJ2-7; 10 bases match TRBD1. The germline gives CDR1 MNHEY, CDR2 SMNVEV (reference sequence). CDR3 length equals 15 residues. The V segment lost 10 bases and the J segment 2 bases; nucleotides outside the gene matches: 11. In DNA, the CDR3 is TGTGCCACCTCTACCCGGGACAGGGGTACCTACGAGCAGTACTTC. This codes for CATSTRDRGTYEQYF.

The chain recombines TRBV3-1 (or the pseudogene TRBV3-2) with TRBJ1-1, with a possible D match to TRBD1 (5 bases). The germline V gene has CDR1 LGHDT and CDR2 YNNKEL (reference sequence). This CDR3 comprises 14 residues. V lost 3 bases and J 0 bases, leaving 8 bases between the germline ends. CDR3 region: CASSQGLMNTEAFF. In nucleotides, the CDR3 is TGTGCCAGCAGCCAGGGACTTATGAACACTGAAGCTTTCTTT.

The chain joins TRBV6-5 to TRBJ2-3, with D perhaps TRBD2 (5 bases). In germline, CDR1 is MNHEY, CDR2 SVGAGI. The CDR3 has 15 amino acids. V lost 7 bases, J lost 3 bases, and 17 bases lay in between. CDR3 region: CASIRAGLATDTQYF. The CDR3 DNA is TGTGCCAGCATACGGGCGGGTCTAGCAACAGATACGCAGTATTTT.

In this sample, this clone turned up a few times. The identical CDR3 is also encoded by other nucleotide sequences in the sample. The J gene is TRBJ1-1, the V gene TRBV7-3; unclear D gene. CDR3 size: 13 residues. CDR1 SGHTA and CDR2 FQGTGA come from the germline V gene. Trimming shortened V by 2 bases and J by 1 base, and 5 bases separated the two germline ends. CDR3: CASSLQENTEAFF. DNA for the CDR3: TGTGCCAGCAGCTTACAGGAGAACACTGAAGCTTTCTTT.

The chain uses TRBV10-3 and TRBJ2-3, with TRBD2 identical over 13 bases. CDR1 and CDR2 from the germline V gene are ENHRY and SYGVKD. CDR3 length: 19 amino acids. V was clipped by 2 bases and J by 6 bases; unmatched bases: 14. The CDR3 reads CAISEPNRLAGGGWDTQYF. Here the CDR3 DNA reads TGTGCCATCAGTGAGCCTAACCGACTAGCGGGGGGCGGTTGGGATACGCAGTATTTT.

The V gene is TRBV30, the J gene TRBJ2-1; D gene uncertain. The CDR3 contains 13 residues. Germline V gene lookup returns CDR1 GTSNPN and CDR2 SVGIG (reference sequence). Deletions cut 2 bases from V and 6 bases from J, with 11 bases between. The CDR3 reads CAWSWNSGNEQFF. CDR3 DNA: TGTGCCTGGAGTTGGAACTCAGGCAATGAGCAGTTCTTC.

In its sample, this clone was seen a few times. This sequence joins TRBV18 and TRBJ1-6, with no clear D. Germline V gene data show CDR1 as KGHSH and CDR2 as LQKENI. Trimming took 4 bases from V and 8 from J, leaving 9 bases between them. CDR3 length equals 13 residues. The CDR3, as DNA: TGTGCCAGCTCACAAACGCTAGATTCACCCCTCCACTTT. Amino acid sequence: CASSQTLDSPLHF.